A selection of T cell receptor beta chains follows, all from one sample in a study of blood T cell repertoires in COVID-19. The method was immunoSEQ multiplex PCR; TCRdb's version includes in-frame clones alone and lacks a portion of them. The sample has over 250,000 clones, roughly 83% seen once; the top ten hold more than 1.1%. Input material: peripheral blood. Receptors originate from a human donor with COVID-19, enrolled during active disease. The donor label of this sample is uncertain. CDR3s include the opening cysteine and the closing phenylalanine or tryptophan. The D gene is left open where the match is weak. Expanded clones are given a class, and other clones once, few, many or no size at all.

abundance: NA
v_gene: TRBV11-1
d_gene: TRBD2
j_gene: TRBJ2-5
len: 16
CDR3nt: TGTGCCAGCAGTCGGGGCAGGGAGGGAATCCGAGAGACCCAGTACTTC
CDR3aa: CASSRGREGIRETQYF

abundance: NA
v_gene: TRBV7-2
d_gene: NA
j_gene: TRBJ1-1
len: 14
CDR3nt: TGTGCCAGCAGCTTAGCGCACGGGAACACTGAAGCTTTCTTT
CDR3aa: CASSLAHGNTEAFF

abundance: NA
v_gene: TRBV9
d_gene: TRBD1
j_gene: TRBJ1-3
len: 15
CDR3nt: TGTGCCAGCAGTGTAGGACAGGGGAGCGTAGACACCATATATTTT
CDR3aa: CASSVGQGSVDTIYF

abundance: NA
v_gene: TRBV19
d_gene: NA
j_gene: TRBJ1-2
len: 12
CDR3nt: TGTGCCACCAGCGGTATCAACTATGGCTACACCTTC
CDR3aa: CATSGINYGYTF

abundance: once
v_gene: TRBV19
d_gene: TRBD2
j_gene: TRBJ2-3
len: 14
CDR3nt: TGTGCCAGTACAAAAGCGGGACGGACAGATACGCAGTATTTT
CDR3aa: CASTKAGRTDTQYF

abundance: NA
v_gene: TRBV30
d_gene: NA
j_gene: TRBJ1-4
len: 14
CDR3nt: TGTGCCTGGAGTGTAGGGGGGGCTAGTGAAAAACTGTTTTTT
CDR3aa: CAWSVGGASEKLFF

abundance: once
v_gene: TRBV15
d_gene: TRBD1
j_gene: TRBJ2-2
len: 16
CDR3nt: TGTGCCACCAGCTCTGATGGGACAGGCCTCACCGGGGAGCTGTTTTTT
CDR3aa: CATSSDGTGLTGELFF

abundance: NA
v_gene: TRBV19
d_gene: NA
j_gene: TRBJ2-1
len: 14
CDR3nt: TGTGCCAGTAGTATCCGGGATTTGTACAATGAGCAGTTCTTC
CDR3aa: CASSIRDLYNEQFF

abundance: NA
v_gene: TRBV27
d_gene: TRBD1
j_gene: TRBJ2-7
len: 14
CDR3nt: TGTGCCAGCAGTTTACCGGGACAGTACTACGAGCAGTACTTC
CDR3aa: CASSLPGQYYEQYF

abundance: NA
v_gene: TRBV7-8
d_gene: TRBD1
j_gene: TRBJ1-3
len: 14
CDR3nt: TGTGCCAGCAGCTTAGGGACAGGCGAAAGGTCCATATATTTT
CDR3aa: CASSLGTGERSIYF

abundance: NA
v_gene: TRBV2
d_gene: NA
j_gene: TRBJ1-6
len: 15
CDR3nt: TGTGCCAGCATCCTCGGTGGAGGTTATAATTCACCCCTCCACTTT
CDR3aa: CASILGGGYNSPLHF

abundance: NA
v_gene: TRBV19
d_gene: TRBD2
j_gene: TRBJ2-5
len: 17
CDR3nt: TGTGCCAGTAGTATCCGGCTAGCGGGAGGCCCCCAAGAGACCCAGTACTTC
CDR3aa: CASSIRLAGGPQETQYF

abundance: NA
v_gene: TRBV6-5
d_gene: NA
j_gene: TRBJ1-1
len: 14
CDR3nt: TGTGCCAGTGGACCTGGGAGGACAAACACTGAAGCTTTCTTT
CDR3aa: CASGPGRTNTEAFF

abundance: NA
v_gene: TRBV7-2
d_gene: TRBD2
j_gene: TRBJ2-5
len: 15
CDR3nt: TGTGCCAGCAGTCTTAGAGGGAGGGCGAGTGAGACCCAGTACTTC
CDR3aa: CASSLRGRASETQYF

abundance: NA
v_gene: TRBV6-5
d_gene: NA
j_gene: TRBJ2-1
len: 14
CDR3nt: TGTGCCAGCAGTACCCTGGGACTTTACAATGAGCAGTTCTTC
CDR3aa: CASSTLGLYNEQFF

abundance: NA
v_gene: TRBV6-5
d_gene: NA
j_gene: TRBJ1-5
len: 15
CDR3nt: TGTGCCAGCACCTCAGGCCTAGGGGGAGTTCAGCCCCAGCATTTT
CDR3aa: CASTSGLGGVQPQHF

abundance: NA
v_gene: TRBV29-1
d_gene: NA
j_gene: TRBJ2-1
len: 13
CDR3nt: TGCAGCGTTGCTAGCGCCGCCTACAATGAGCAGTTCTTC
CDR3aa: CSVASAAYNEQFF

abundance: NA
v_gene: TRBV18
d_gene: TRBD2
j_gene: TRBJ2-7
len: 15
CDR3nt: TGTGCCAGCTCCCCTATAGCGGGAGGGCCGGGTGAGCAGTACTTC
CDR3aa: CASSPIAGGPGEQYF

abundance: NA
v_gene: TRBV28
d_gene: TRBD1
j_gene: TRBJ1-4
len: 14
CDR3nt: TGTGCCAGCAGTTTGTGGGACAGGGGTGAAAAACTGTTTTTT
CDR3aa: CASSLWDRGEKLFF

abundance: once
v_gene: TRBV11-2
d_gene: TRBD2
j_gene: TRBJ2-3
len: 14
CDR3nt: TGTGCCAGCAGCTTCGGGACTAGAGCAGATACGCAGTATTTT
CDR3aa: CASSFGTRADTQYF

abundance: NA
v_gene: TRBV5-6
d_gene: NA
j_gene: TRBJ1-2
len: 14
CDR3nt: TGTGCCAGCAGCTTGGGCCGGTCGGGCTATGGCTACACCTTC
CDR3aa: CASSLGRSGYGYTF

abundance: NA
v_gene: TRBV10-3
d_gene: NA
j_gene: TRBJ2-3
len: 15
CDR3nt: TGTGCCATTGCAGGGCTTAACCCTAGCACAGATACGCAGTATTTT
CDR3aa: CAIAGLNPSTDTQYF

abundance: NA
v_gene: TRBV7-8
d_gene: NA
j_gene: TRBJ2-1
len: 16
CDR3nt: TGTGCCAGCAGCTTTCGGTCGGGATTAACCTACAATGAGCAGTTCTTC
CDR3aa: CASSFRSGLTYNEQFF

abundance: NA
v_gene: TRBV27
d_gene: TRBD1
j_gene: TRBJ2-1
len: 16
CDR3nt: TGTGCCAGCCTCCCCCGGCTGGGACAGGTAAACAATGAGCAGTTCTTC
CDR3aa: CASLPRLGQVNNEQFF

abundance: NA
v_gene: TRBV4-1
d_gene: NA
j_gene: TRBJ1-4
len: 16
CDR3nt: TGCGCCAGCAGCCTCGGGACACCATCGCTGGGAGAAAAACTGTTTTTT
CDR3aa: CASSLGTPSLGEKLFF

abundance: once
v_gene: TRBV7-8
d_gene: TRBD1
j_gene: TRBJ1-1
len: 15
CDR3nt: TGTGCCAGCAGCTTAGTCCCGGGACAGGGATATGAAGCTTTCTTT
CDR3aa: CASSLVPGQGYEAFF

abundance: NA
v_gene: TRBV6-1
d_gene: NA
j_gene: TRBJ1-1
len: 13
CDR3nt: TGTGCCAGCAGTGATACGGGGAACACTGAAGCTTTCTTT
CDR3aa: CASSDTGNTEAFF

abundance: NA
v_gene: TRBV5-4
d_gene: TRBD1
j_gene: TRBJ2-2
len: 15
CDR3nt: TGTGCCAGCAGCTTGAACAGGGGGAACACCGGGGAGCTGTTTTTT
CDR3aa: CASSLNRGNTGELFF

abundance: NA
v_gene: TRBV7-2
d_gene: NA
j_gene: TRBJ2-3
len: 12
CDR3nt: TGTGCCAGCAGTCGGCCCGGGGATACGCAGTATTTT
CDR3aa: CASSRPGDTQYF

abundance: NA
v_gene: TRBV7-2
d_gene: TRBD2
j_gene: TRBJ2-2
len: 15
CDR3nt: TGTGCCAGCAGTCCTAGCGGTCCGGGAACCGGGGAGCTGTTTTTT
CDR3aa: CASSPSGPGTGELFF

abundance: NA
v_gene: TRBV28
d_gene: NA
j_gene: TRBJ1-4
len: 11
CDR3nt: TGTGCCAGCAGTTCGAATGAAAAACTGTTTTTT
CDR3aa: CASSSNEKLFF

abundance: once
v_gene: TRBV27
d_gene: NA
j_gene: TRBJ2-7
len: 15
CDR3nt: TGTGCCAGCAGCCTTATGGGCAGGGCGTATCACGAGCAGTACTTC
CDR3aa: CASSLMGRAYHEQYF

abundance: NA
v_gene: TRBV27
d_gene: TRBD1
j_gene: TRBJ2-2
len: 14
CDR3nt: TGTGCCAGCAGTTTGGACAGGGGGACCGGGGAGCTGTTTTTT
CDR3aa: CASSLDRGTGELFF

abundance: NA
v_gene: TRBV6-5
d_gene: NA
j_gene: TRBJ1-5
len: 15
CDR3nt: TGTGCCAGCAGGCGAGACCGACAGGGCAATCAGCCCCAGCATTTT
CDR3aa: CASRRDRQGNQPQHF

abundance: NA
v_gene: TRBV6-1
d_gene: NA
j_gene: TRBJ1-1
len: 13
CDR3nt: TGTGCCAGCAGTGAGCAGGTGAACACTGAAGCTTTCTTT
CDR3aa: CASSEQVNTEAFF